The clone carrying this T cell receptor (beta chain) was picked up one time. What it recognizes is unknown. This record comes from a study of shared clonotypes between healthy human individuals. Study-level findings and limits: Tissue TCR repertoires likely differ from these blood-only repertoires. Memory subsets generally showed lower estimated richness than naive subsets.

V shed 5 bases and J shed 6 bases, with 17 bases lying between them. Looked up from germline, CDR1 is MNHEY and CDR2 is SVGAGI. There are 15 residues in the CDR3. Running of the assay took place at deep level. Some clones are missing from TCRdb's copy, which holds only in-frame ones; the method was immunoSEQ multiplex PCR. The profile shows some 2.4 million clones, roughly 93% of them singletons. The receptor's source is a young man in good health. Some clones in this sample may be carry-over from other donors' samples. The sequencing input was naive CD4+ T cells from PBMCs. As for subset: CD45RA+ positively selected. This chain uses TRBV6-5 with TRBJ2-1, with D possibly matching TRBD1 (7 bases). This CDR3 reads CASSRQGGPSNEQFF. The CDR3, as DNA: TGTGCCAGCAGTCGACAGGGAGGCCCCTCCAATGAGCAGTTCTTC.